The 21 T cell receptor beta chains listed next were all sequenced from one sample in a study of shared clonotypes between healthy human individuals. Repertoires were generated with immunoSEQ multiplex PCR, while TCRdb's copy carries only in-frame clones and drops some. The data contain 550,000 to 600,000 clones, 95% to 98% of them seen just once; the ten biggest clones take up approximately 0.3%. Naive-designated CD8 cells lacked CD45RO, were positively enriched for CCR7, and omitted terminally differentiated effector memory CD45RA+ cells. Sequencing was carried out using naive CD8+ T cells sorted from blood. The receptors shown here come from a man aged 30 to 39 in good health.

The chain uses TRBV27 and TRBJ2-6, with D perhaps assigned TRBD1 or TRBD2 (5 bases each). Trimming removed 6 bases at V and 0 bases at J, with 12 bases between. Germline V gene lookup returns CDR1 MNHEY and CDR2 SMNVEV (reference sequence). The CDR3 contains 16 residues. Here the CDR3 DNA reads TGTGCCAGCAGGCCTCTTGGGGGCTCTGGGGCCAACGTCCTGACTTTC. Translation: CASRPLGGSGANVLTF.

The chain combines TRBV13 with TRBJ2-7, with a possible D match to TRBD2 (6 bases). The CDR3 loop spans 14 amino acids. Trimming cost V 3 bases and J 0 bases, with 9 bases left between them. Looked up from germline, CDR1 is PRHDT and CDR2 is FYEKMQ (reference sequence). CDR3 DNA: TGTGCCAGCAGCTTCTCGACTAGCTCCTACGAGCAGTACTTC. Amino acid sequence: CASSFSTSSYEQYF. The full variable domain, rest sourced from reference TRBV13 and TRBJ2-7, is AAGVIQSPRHLIKEKRETATLKCYPIPRHDTVYWYQQGPGQDPQFLISFYEKMQSDKGSIPDRFSAQQFSDYHSELNMSSLELGDSALYFCASSFSTSSYEQYFGPGTRLTVT.

This rearrangement joins TRBV6-4 to TRBJ2-1; possibly TRBD1 for D (7 bases). The V and J ends lost 6 bases and 8 bases respectively, with 20 bases between them. The CDR3 is made up of 15 amino acids. The germline V gene encodes CDR1 MRHNA and CDR2 SNTAGT. This chain's CDR3 is CASSIEEGAWDEQFF. CDR3 nucleotide sequence: TGTGCCAGCAGCATTGAGGAGGGGGCATGGGATGAGCAGTTCTTC.

The chain has TRBV6-5 and TRBJ1-2; D ambiguous. The CDR3 extends over 13 amino acids. Germline V gene data show CDR1 as MNHEY and CDR2 as SVGAGI. The V end lost 7 bases, the J end lost 6 bases, and 15 bases lay between the germline ends. The CDR3 region has the DNA TGTGCCAGCACCGAGGGTGGGGTGCATGGCTACACCTTC. Protein sequence: CASTEGGVHGYTF.

The chain carries TRBV29-1 and TRBJ2-1, with TRBD2 identical over 7 bases. The CDR3 sequence is 14 residues long. Germline-derived CDR1 and CDR2 are SQVTM and ANQGSEA. Trimming at V came to 8 bases and at J to 7 bases, leaving 14 bases not matched to a gene. Here the CDR3 reads CSQRTWEGGNEQFF. CDR3 bases: TGCAGCCAAAGAACATGGGAGGGCGGAAATGAGCAGTTCTTC.

The chain recombines TRBV13 with TRBJ2-7; 8 bases map to TRBD2. This CDR3 is built from 16 residues. V lost 2 bases to trimming and J lost 7 bases; unmatched junction nucleotides: 13. The germline V gene encodes CDR1 PRHDT and CDR2 FYEKMQ (reference sequence). The CDR3 sequence is CASSLRTGTREWEQYF. The CDR3 coding sequence is TGTGCCAGCAGCTTAAGAACCGGGACTAGGGAGTGGGAGCAGTACTTC.

The CDR3 reads CASSLGQDYEQYF. The CDR3 region has the DNA TGTGCCAGCAGCCTAGGACAGGACTACGAGCAGTACTTC. V gene TRBV7-7 combines with J gene TRBJ2-7; the match to TRBD1 covers 7 bases. Germline V CDR1 and CDR2: SSHAT, FNYEAQ (reference sequence). The trim removed 5 bases at V and 3 bases at J, leaving 4 bases unmatched. This CDR3 contains 13 residues. Together with reference TRBV7-7 and TRBJ2-7, the CDR3 gives the full variable domain: GAGVSQSPRYKVTKRGQDVTLRCDPISSHATLYWYQQALGQGPEFLTYFNYEAQPDKSGLPSDRFSAERPEGSISTLTIQRTEQRDSAMYRCASSLGQDYEQYFGPGTRLTVT.

This sequence joins TRBV30 and TRBJ1-2; TRBD1 aligns across 9 bases. CDR3 size: 15 residues. Germline values: CDR1 GTSNPN, CDR2 SVGIG (reference sequence). The junction had 9 bases not matched to a gene; V was cut back by 5 bases and J by 2 bases. CDR3 in amino acids: CAWSRTGAKNYGYTF. DNA of the CDR3: TGTGCCTGGTCCCGGACAGGGGCGAAGAACTATGGCTACACCTTC.

V and J are TRBV27 and TRBJ2-6, with D hard to call. Germline V gives CDR1 MNHEY, CDR2 SMNVEV (reference sequence). The CDR3 sequence is 15 residues long. Trimming took 2 bases from V and 0 from J, leaving 5 bases between them. The CDR3 protein is CASSLENSGANVLTF. The CDR3 nucleotides are TGTGCCAGCAGTTTAGAGAACTCTGGGGCCAACGTCCTGACTTTC.

The chain links TRBV4-1 to TRBJ2-7, with D possibly TRBD1 on 5 matching bases. CDR3 size: 14 residues. Trimming left V 4 bases short and J 2 bases short, with 12 bases between. From germline, CDR1 is MGHRA and CDR2 YSYEKL. CDR3 DNA sequence: TGCGCCAGCAGCCTCGGACACGAAACCTACGAGCAGTACTTC. Protein: CASSLGHETYEQYF.

This chain links TRBV6-1 with TRBJ1-1; D might be TRBD1 (6 bases). Germline-derived CDR1 and CDR2 are MNHNS and SASEGT. V lost 3 bases, J lost 3 bases, and 11 bases lay in between. This CDR3 is 14 amino acids long. CDR3: CASSEKGGYTEAFF. Written as DNA, the CDR3 is TGTGCCAGCAGTGAGAAGGGGGGATACACTGAAGCTTTCTTT.

The chain combines TRBV29-1 with TRBJ2-7; D is undetermined. Trimming removed 0 bases at V and 3 bases at J, with 9 bases between. The CDR3 has 13 residues. Germline CDR1 is SQVTM and CDR2 is ANQGSEA. CDR3 protein: CSVEEAEDYEQYF. The CDR3 coding sequence is TGCAGCGTTGAAGAAGCAGAGGACTACGAGCAGTACTTC.

V is TRBV5-4 and J is TRBJ2-7; D perhaps matches TRBD2 (5 bases). CDR3 size: 12 residues. The V gene lost 1 base and the J gene lost 5 bases, with 7 bases spanning the gap. Germline CDR1 reads SGHNT; CDR2 reads YYREEE (reference sequence). CDR3 amino acids: CASSLPGNEQYF. The DNA of the CDR3 is TGTGCCAGCAGCTTGCCGGGGAACGAGCAGTACTTC.

The gene calls are TRBV5-6 and TRBJ1-1; D unresolved. The CDR3 runs 15 residues. The V end lost 0 bases, the J end lost 8 bases, and 17 bases lay between the germline ends. CDR1 is SGHDT, CDR2 YYEEEE, per germline. The CDR3 sequence is CASSLVTGPSDEAFF. In DNA form, the CDR3 reads TGTGCCAGCAGCTTGGTCACCGGGCCCAGTGACGAAGCTTTCTTT.

On this clone itself: Other DNA sequences of this sample code for an identical CDR3. This chain joins TRBV29-1 and TRBJ1-1; 7 nucleotides line up with TRBD1. CDR3 length: 12 amino acids. Germline trimming cut 4 bases from V and 4 bases from J; bases unmatched to any gene: 3. Germline CDR1 and CDR2: SQVTM and ANQGSEA. CDR3 region: CSVVSGGTEAFF. The DNA of the CDR3 is TGCAGCGTTGTATCAGGGGGCACTGAAGCTTTCTTT.

The table lists this clone with a count of one. The V and J genes are TRBV27 and TRBJ1-1; 10 bases align to TRBD1. V was pared by 7 bases and J by 5 bases, with 7 bases of the junction left unmatched. CDR3 size: 14 residues. CDR1 and CDR2 from the germline V gene are MNHEY and SMNVEV (reference sequence). CDR3: CASTSGTGVTEAFF. The CDR3 bases are TGTGCCAGCACCTCGGGGACAGGGGTTACTGAAGCTTTCTTT.

V is TRBV7-9 and J is TRBJ1-3; possible D gene TRBD1, 5 bases. CDR3 size: 16 residues. CDR1 and CDR2 from the germline V gene are SEHNR and FQNEAQ (reference sequence). V was shortened by 3 bases and J by 0 bases, with 12 bases between the two germline ends. The CDR3 DNA reads as TGTGCCAGCAGCTTCATAGCAGGGTCCTCTGGAAACACCATATATTTT. This sequence encodes CASSFIAGSSGNTIYF.

V usage is TRBV14 and J usage is TRBJ2-7; no clear D. V lost 4 bases, J lost 6 bases, and 13 bases lay in between. From germline, CDR1 is SGHDN and CDR2 FVKESK. CDR3 length equals 13 residues. The CDR3 sequence: CASSPVRVGEQYF. CDR3 nucleotide sequence: TGTGCCAGCAGCCCGGTACGGGTTGGCGAGCAGTACTTC. The whole variable domain, filled in from reference TRBV14 and TRBJ2-7, reads EAGVTQFPSHSVIEKGQTVTLRCDPISGHDNLYWYRRVMGKEIKFLLHFVKESKQDESGMPNNRFLAERTGGTYSTLKVQPAELEDSGVYFCASSPVRVGEQYFGPGTRLTVT.

The table lists this clone with a count of one. The chain carries TRBV5-1 and TRBJ2-3, with 8 bases aligning to TRBD1. Trimming cost V 0 bases and J 6 bases; bases outside gene matches: 3. Germline CDR1 and CDR2: SGHRS and YFSETQ. CDR3 length equals 14 residues. The DNA for the CDR3 is TGCGCCAGCAGCTTGGAGACAGGGGTTGATACGCAGTATTTT. Its translation is CASSLETGVDTQYF.

The rearrangement links TRBV6-5 to TRBJ1-1; D may be TRBD1 (5 bases). Germline loops: CDR1 MNHEY, CDR2 SVGAGI. Trimming shortened V by 0 bases and J by 0 bases, and 8 bases separated the two germline ends. The CDR3 runs 15 residues. CDR3 in DNA: TGTGCCAGCAGTTACTCGAGGGGCTTGAACACTGAAGCTTTCTTT. Its protein product is CASSYSRGLNTEAFF.

This chain uses TRBV5-1 with TRBJ1-4, with TRBD1 matching 10 bases. Germline V gives CDR1 SGHRS, CDR2 YFSETQ. V trimming: 4 bases; J trimming: 5 bases; junction bases outside the gene matches: 8. The CDR3 totals 16 residues. CDR3 amino acids: CASSLRQGAINEKLFF. CDR3 nucleotide sequence: TGCGCCAGCAGCCTCCGACAGGGGGCTATAAATGAAAAACTGTTTTTT.